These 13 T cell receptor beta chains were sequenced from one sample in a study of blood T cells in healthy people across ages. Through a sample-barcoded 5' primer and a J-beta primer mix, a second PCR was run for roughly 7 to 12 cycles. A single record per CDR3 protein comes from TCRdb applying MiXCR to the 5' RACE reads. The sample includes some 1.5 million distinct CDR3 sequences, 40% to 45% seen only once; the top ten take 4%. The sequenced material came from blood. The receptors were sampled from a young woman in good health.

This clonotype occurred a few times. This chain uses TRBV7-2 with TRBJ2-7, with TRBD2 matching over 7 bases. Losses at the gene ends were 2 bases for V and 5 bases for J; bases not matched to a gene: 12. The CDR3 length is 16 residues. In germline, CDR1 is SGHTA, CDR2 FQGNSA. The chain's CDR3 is CASSLLRTRQGDEQYF. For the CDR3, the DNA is TGTGCCAGCAGCTTATTGAGGACTAGGCAAGGGGACGAGCAGTACTTC.

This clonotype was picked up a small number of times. The CDR3 loop is CASSLEGARTGELFF. CDR3 in DNA: TGTGCCAGCAGCTTGGAGGGGGCACGCACCGGGGAGCTGTTTTTT. This sequence joins TRBV5-6 and TRBJ2-2, with 7 nucleotides matching TRBD1. This CDR3 region has 15 residues. Germline loops: CDR1 SGHDT, CDR2 YYEEEE. V dropped 0 bases and J dropped 4; count of bases not matched to a gene: 3.

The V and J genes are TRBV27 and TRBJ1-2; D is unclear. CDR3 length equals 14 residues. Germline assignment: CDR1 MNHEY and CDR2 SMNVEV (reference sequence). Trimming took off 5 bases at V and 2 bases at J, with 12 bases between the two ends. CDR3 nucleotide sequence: TGTGCCAGCAGTGTTCAGCACACCAACTATGGCTACACCTTC. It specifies CASSVQHTNYGYTF.

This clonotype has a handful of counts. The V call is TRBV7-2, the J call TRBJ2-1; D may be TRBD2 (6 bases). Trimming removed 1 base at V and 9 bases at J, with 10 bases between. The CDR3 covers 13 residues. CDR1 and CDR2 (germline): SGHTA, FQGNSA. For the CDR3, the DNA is TGTGCCAGCAGCTTAGTACTAGCCGGTGAGCAGTTCTTC. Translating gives CASSLVLAGEQFF.

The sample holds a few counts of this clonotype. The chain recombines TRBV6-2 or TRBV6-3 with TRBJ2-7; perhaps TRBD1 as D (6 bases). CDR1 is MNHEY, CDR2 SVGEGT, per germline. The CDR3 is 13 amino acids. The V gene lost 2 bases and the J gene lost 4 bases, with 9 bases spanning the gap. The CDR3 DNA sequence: TGTGCCAGCAGTTACACAGGGCCGTACGAGCAGTACTTC. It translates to CASSYTGPYEQYF.

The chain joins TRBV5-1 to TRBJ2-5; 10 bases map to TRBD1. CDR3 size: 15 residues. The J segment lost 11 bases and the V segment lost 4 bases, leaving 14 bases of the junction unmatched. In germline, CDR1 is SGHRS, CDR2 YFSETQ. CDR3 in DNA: TGCGCCAGCAGCGTCGACAGGGGGCAATACAATGAGCAGTACTTC. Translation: CASSVDRGQYNEQYF.

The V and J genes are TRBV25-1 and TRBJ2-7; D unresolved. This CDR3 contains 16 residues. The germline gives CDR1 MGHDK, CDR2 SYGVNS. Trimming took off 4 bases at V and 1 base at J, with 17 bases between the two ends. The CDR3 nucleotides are TGTGCCAGCAGTGCTCAGGTTGGGTGGATTTCCTACGAGCAGTACTTC. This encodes CASSAQVGWISYEQYF.

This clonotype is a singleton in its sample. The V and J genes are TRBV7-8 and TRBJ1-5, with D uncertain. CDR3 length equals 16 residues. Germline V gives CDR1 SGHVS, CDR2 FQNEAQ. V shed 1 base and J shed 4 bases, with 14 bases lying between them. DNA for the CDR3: TGTGCCAGCAGCTTAGGGGTCGCGCAGACTAATCAGCCCCAGCATTTT. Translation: CASSLGVAQTNQPQHF.

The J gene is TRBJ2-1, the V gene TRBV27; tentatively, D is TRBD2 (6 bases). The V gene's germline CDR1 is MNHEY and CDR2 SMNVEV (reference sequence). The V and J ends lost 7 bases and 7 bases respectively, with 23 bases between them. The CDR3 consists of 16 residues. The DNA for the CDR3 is TGTGCCAGCACCCCTCTTGGGGCGGGAAGAAGGAATGAGCAGTTCTTC. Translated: CASTPLGAGRRNEQFF.

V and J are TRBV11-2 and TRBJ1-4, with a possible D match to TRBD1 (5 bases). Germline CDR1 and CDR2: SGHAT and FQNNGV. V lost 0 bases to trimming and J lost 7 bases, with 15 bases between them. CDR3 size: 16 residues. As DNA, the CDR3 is TGTGCCAGCAGCTTAGATTGGGGCAGGGAGGCTGAAAAACTGTTTTTT. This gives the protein CASSLDWGREAEKLFF.

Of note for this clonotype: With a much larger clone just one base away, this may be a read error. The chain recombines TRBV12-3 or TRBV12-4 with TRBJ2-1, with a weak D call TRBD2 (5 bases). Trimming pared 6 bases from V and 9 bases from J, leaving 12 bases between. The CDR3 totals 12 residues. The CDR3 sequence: CASSNADFEQFF. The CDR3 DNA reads TGTGCCAGCAGCAACGCGGACTTTGAGCAGTTCTTC.

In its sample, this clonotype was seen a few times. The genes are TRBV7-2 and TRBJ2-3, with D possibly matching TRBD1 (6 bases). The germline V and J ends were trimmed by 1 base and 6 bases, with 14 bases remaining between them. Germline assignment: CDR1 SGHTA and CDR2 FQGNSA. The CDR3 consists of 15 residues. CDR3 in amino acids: CASSLEYRVADTQYF. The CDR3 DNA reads TGTGCCAGCAGCTTAGAATACAGGGTAGCGGATACGCAGTATTTT.

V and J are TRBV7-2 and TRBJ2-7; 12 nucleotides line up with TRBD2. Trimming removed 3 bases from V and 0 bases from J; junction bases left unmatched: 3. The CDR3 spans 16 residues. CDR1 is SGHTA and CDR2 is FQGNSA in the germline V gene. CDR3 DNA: TGTGCCAGCAGCTTCAGACTAGCGGGGGACTCCTACGAGCAGTACTTC. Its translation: CASSFRLAGDSYEQYF.